The 8 T cell receptor beta chains below all came from one sample that was sequenced in a study of T cell repertoires in cytomegalovirus infection (dated by TCRdb to between 2019 and 2020). The instrument given in TCRdb is Illumina HiSeq 1500. The public sequencing data were trimmed at Q25 with fastp and processed into clonotypes with MiXCR by TCRdb, which kept only in-frame beta chains. Each record represents a unique CDR3 protein, reported with the most common genes and DNA among its rows. In all, the sample holds about 900,000 distinct CDR3 sequences, and about a third of those were seen once. 10% to 15% of the sample comes from the top ten. Interpreted using the paper, the treatment or condition label stands for: in vitro stimulation with specific CMV peptide epitopes to enrich CMV-specific T cells. Their cognate antigens are unknown. This material consisted of cultured CD8+ T cells from PBMCs, taken from culture after CMV antigen stimulation. The receptors were sampled from a human donor in good health (CMV status not recorded). Some clones in this sample may be carry-over from other donors' samples.

Ten or more counts support this clonotype. The gene calls are TRBV7-2 and TRBJ2-1; a weak D match, TRBD2 (7 bases). V was shortened by 1 base and J by 3 bases, with 10 bases between the two germline ends. The CDR3 extends over 15 amino acids. Germline V gene lookup returns CDR1 SGHTA and CDR2 FQGNSA. The CDR3 is CASSLGRGLYNEQFF. CDR3 DNA sequence: TGTGCCAGCAGCTTAGGGCGGGGGCTCTACAATGAGCAGTTCTTC. Variable domain in full (rest from reference TRBV7-2 and TRBJ2-1): GAGVSQSPSNKVTEKGKDVELRCDPISGHTALYWYRQSLGQGLEFLIYFQGNSAPDKSGLPSDRFSAERTGGSVSTLTIQRTQQEDSAVYLCASSLGRGLYNEQFFGPGTRLTVL.

This rearrangement joins TRBV7-9 to TRBJ2-4; the match to TRBD1 covers 7 bases. The germline CDR1 and CDR2 sequences are SEHNR and FQNEAQ (reference sequence). Unmatched junction bases numbered 7, after V lost 5 bases and J lost 6 bases. This CDR3 has 14 amino acids. This chain's CDR3 is CASSPRDSTNIQYF. The DNA for the CDR3 is TGTGCCAGCAGCCCCCGGGACAGCACAAACATTCAGTACTTC.

This chain connects TRBV6-2 or TRBV6-3 to TRBJ2-4; unclear D gene. Germline V gives CDR1 MNHEY, CDR2 SVGEGT. The V end was cut by 4 bases, the J end by 0 bases, with 13 bases between. The CDR3 covers 16 residues. The CDR3 sequence: CASSSYRALAKNIQYF. CDR3 coding DNA: TGTGCCAGCAGTTCGTACAGAGCACTAGCCAAAAACATTCAGTACTTC.

This clonotype was seen at least ten times. The V call is TRBV7-3, the J call TRBJ2-3; 7 nucleotides match TRBD2. The J segment lost 0 bases and the V segment lost 4 bases, leaving 4 bases of the junction unmatched. Germline CDR1 and CDR2: SGHTA and FQGTGA. The CDR3 is 15 amino acids. CDR3: CASSSSGMSTDTQYF. CDR3 DNA sequence: TGTGCCAGCAGCTCTAGCGGCATGAGCACAGATACGCAGTATTTT.

This clonotype was seen more than once but under ten times. The genes are TRBV19 and TRBJ2-2; a possible D gene is TRBD2 (6 bases). The germline V and J ends were trimmed by 3 bases and 6 bases, with 8 bases remaining between them. This CDR3 comprises 13 residues. Germline V gene lookup returns CDR1 LNHDA and CDR2 SQIVND (reference sequence). The CDR3, as DNA: TGTGCCAGTAGTATTGCGGGATCCGGGGAGCTGTTTTTT. It translates to CASSIAGSGELFF.

This clonotype appeared many times. V gene TRBV7-2 combines with J gene TRBJ1-6, with D uncertain. CDR3 length: 14 residues. The germline V and J ends were trimmed by 4 bases and 3 bases, with 7 bases remaining between them. In germline, CDR1 is SGHTA, CDR2 FQGNSA. For the CDR3, the DNA is TGTGCCAGCAGCTCCTCGGGCTATAATTCACCCCTCCACTTT. As protein: CASSSSGYNSPLHF.

Of note for this clonotype: A junction boundary mismatches the germline segment, possibly from a read error. The chain carries TRBV27 and TRBJ1-1; D is uncertain. This CDR3 comprises 11 residues. Germline values: CDR1 MNHEY, CDR2 SMNVEV (reference sequence). DNA of the CDR3: TGTGCCAGCAGTTTTAACAGAAAAATGATCTTT. Residues: CASSFNRKMIF.

V and J are TRBV7-6 and TRBJ1-5, with no clear D. V lost 4 bases and J 1 base, leaving 14 bases between the germline ends. The CDR3 covers 16 residues. Germline V gives CDR1 SGHVS, CDR2 FNYEAQ. The CDR3 sequence: CASSSLGVSSNQPQHF. The DNA of the CDR3 is TGTGCCAGCAGCTCCCTGGGCGTGAGCAGCAATCAGCCCCAGCATTTT.